Each of the 24 T cell receptor beta chains below was sequenced from the same sample in a study of T cell responses to AZD1222 COVID-19 vaccine (dated by TCRdb to the early 2020s). Library prep was done by the immunoSEQ multiplex PCR assay. Held by TCRdb, this immuneACCESS table contains in-frame sequences only and omits some clones. Under half of the omission traces to an unresolved V gene where checked; the cause of the rest is unknown. This sample holds roughly 160,000 clones; 90% were observed only once. Approximately 1.5% of the sample is in the top ten clones. What the time point label conveys for this sample: baseline before first vaccination. This specimen was peripheral blood, taken on day 0 of AZD1222 vaccination. These receptors originate from an adult in good health.

This clone was seen repeatedly, ten times or more. The junction shows a germline mismatch at one end, possibly a read error. The genes are TRBV19 and TRBJ1-2; 7 positions agree with TRBD1. The germline gives CDR1 LNHDA, CDR2 SQIVND (reference sequence). CDR3 length equals 13 residues. CDR3 residues: CASWDRDSAGVSF. CDR3 bases: TGTGCCAGTTGGGACCGGGACAGTGCCGGGGTCTCCTTC.

The gene calls are TRBV14 and TRBJ1-1; no clear D gene. V dropped 4 bases and J dropped 7 bases, with 13 bases sitting between them. Germline assignment: CDR1 SGHDN and CDR2 FVKESK. There are 13 residues in the CDR3. In DNA form, the CDR3 reads TGTGCCAGCAGCCTAAAGCTGGTGGGTGAAGCTTTCTTT. Protein sequence: CASSLKLVGEAFF.

The rearrangement joins TRBV4-3 to TRBJ1-3; D may be TRBD1 (6 bases). From germline, CDR1 is LGHNA and CDR2 YSLEER. Trimming cost V 1 base and J 0 bases, with 10 bases left between them. This CDR3 is 16 amino acids long. CDR3 sequence: CASSQGTGNSGNTIYF. The CDR3 DNA follows: TGCGCCAGCAGCCAAGGAACAGGGAACTCTGGAAACACCATATATTTT.

The V and J genes are TRBV6-6 and TRBJ1-1; 7 bases are a match to TRBD1. The germline V gene has CDR1 MNHNY and CDR2 SVGAGI (reference sequence). J lost 5 bases, V lost 5 bases, and 14 bases had no gene match. This CDR3 is 16 amino acids long. The CDR3 is CASSTEGRGRGTEAFF. CDR3 DNA: TGTGCCAGCAGTACTGAAGGAAGGGGGCGGGGAACTGAAGCTTTCTTT.

This chain joins TRBV6-5 and TRBJ1-6; the D is unclear. Trimming cost V 8 bases and J 2 bases, with 13 bases left between them. Germline values: CDR1 MNHEY, CDR2 SVGAGI. The CDR3 runs to 15 residues. The DNA for the CDR3 is TGTGCCAGCCGCCTCGGGTATGCCTATAATTCACCCCTCCACTTT. Its protein product is CASRLGYAYNSPLHF.

This chain connects TRBV18 to TRBJ1-2; D possibly corresponds to TRBD1 (5 bases). The CDR3 is made up of 15 amino acids. The germline V gene has CDR1 KGHSH and CDR2 LQKENI. V lost 6 bases and J 8 bases, leaving 22 bases between the germline ends. This CDR3 reads CASSTNFRAEEGYTF. CDR3 nucleotide sequence: TGTGCCAGCTCCACGAATTTCAGGGCGGAGGAGGGCTACACCTTC.

The rearrangement joins TRBV19 to TRBJ1-1, with unresolved D. This CDR3 comprises 16 residues. Germline assignment: CDR1 LNHDA and CDR2 SQIVND (reference sequence). V was shortened by 7 bases and J by 4 bases, with 22 bases between the two germline ends. The CDR3 DNA follows: TGTGCCAGTAATGTGGACGGAAGCCGGGGTGGCACTGAAGCTTTCTTT. Translated: CASNVDGSRGGTEAFF.

This chain uses TRBV19 with TRBJ1-5; D might be TRBD1 (5 bases). Trimming pared 3 bases from V and 2 bases from J, leaving 14 bases between. Germline loops: CDR1 LNHDA, CDR2 SQIVND (reference sequence). This CDR3 contains 16 residues. The CDR3 here is CASSILGGGGNQPQHF. CDR3 bases: TGTGCCAGTAGTATCTTGGGGGGGGGAGGCAATCAGCCCCAGCATTTT.

V usage is TRBV7-3 and J usage is TRBJ1-3, with TRBD1 identical over 7 bases. CDR1 is SGHTA, CDR2 FQGTGA, per germline. V trimming: 10 bases; J trimming: 4 bases; junction bases outside the gene matches: 7. This CDR3 region has 13 residues. CDR3 in amino acids: CANSTGRGNTIYF. CDR3 DNA sequence: TGTGCCAATTCGACAGGGCGAGGAAACACCATATATTTT.

The chain has TRBV30 and TRBJ1-1; D gene ambiguous. The CDR3 runs 15 residues. Germline loops: CDR1 GTSNPN, CDR2 SVGIG (reference sequence). The CDR3 loop is CAQKGCGTTDTEAFF. DNA for the CDR3: TGTGCTCAAAAAGGGTGTGGCACAACGGACACTGAAGCTTTCTTT.

The genes are TRBV6-1 and TRBJ1-6; no clear D. In germline, CDR1 is MNHNS, CDR2 SASEGT. The CDR3 runs 17 residues. Trimming pared 3 bases from V and 3 bases from J, leaving 15 bases between. CDR3 DNA sequence: TGTGCCAGCAGTGACAAAAGGACTTCCCTCTATAATTCACCCCTCCACTTT. Translating it yields CASSDKRTSLYNSPLHF.

The rearrangement uses TRBV24-1 and TRBJ1-6; D gene unclear. V shed 4 bases and J shed 7 bases, with 22 bases lying between them. The CDR3 consists of 18 residues. Germline V gene sequence: CDR1 KGHDR, CDR2 SFDVKD. The CDR3 DNA follows: TGTGCCACCAGTGAATTTTGGAGGCCCGCAGGCGGGAATTCACCCCTCCACTTT. Encoded protein: CATSEFWRPAGGNSPLHF.

The chain links TRBV14 to TRBJ2-7; the match to TRBD1 covers 11 bases. The CDR3 has 15 amino acids. Losses at the gene ends were 5 bases for V and 7 bases for J; bases not matched to a gene: 10. Germline V gives CDR1 SGHDN, CDR2 FVKESK. In nucleotides, the CDR3 is TGTGCCAGCAGCTTCCGGGACAGGGGGTTTCAGGAGCAGTACTTC. Translating it yields CASSFRDRGFQEQYF.

The chain employs TRBV11-2 and TRBJ1-6; 8 positions match TRBD1. The CDR3 runs to 14 residues. J gave up 7 bases and V 3 bases, and 2 bases lay outside the gene matches. Germline V gene lookup returns CDR1 SGHAT and CDR2 FQNNGV. CDR3 sequence reads: CASSFRTGNSPLHF. DNA of the CDR3: TGTGCCAGCAGCTTTAGGACAGGGAATTCACCCCTCCACTTT.

The V call is TRBV9, the J call TRBJ1-5, with D unclear. CDR1 is SGDLS and CDR2 is YYNGEE in the germline V gene. The CDR3 is 13 residues long. Trimming took off 3 bases at V and 6 bases at J, with 10 bases between the two ends. CDR3 sequence (DNA): TGTGCCAGCAGCGGGCGCGGAAGTCAGCCCCAGCATTTT. Translating it yields CASSGRGSQPQHF.

This clone has only a few counts. The chain recombines TRBV7-3 with TRBJ2-2, with D perhaps matching TRBD1 (5 bases). V was cut by 2 bases and J by 5 bases, with 12 bases left in between. The CDR3 contains 15 residues. Per the germline V gene, CDR1 is SGHTA and CDR2 is FQGTGA. The CDR3 reads CASSLGAVGTGELFF. The CDR3, as DNA: TGTGCCAGCAGCTTAGGGGCGGTAGGGACCGGGGAGCTGTTTTTT.

The V gene is TRBV27, the J gene TRBJ2-7; D is uncertain. The CDR3 consists of 13 residues. Trimming removed 3 bases from V and 3 bases from J, with 9 bases in between. Germline V gene lookup returns CDR1 MNHEY and CDR2 SMNVEV (reference sequence). The CDR3: CASSFGSGYEQYF. As DNA, the CDR3 is TGTGCCAGCAGTTTCGGGTCGGGCTACGAGCAGTACTTC.

The DNA for the CDR3 is TGTGCCAGCAGCTTAAGTGGGGACAGGGCTTCGGGGGCCAACGTCCTGACTTTC. Translating it yields CASSLSGDRASGANVLTF. The chain employs TRBV27 and TRBJ2-6; 9 bases fit TRBD1. The CDR3 sequence is 18 residues long. In germline, CDR1 is MNHEY, CDR2 SMNVEV (reference sequence). V trimming: 6 bases; J trimming: 4 bases; junction bases outside the gene matches: 13.

This rearrangement joins TRBV5-1 to TRBJ1-6; D unclear. The V gene lost 4 bases and the J gene lost 10 bases, with 15 bases spanning the gap. The CDR3 is 14 amino acids. Germline loops: CDR1 SGHRS, CDR2 YFSETQ. The CDR3 is CASSATGSNSPLHF. Here the CDR3 DNA reads TGCGCCAGCAGCGCTACCGGGTCCAACTCACCCCTCCACTTT.

This chain connects TRBV18 to TRBJ2-3; D not certain. Looked up from germline, CDR1 is KGHSH and CDR2 is LQKENI. Trimming stripped 0 bases from V and 3 bases from J, with 4 bases between. CDR3 length equals 13 residues. As DNA, the CDR3 is TGTGCCAGCTCACCACCCCTAACAGATACGCAGTATTTT. It codes for CASSPPLTDTQYF.

CDR3 nucleotides: TGTGCCAGCAGTTACGTTGGACAGGGCCCCTACGAGCAGTACTTC. It yields the protein CASSYVGQGPYEQYF. V usage is TRBV6-2 or TRBV6-3 and J usage is TRBJ2-7; 8 bases are a match to TRBD1. This CDR3 has 15 residues. Losses at the gene ends were 2 bases for V and 2 bases for J; bases not matched to a gene: 5. The germline V gene has CDR1 MNHEY and CDR2 SVGEGT.

The chain is built from TRBV3-1 (or the pseudogene TRBV3-2) and TRBJ1-1; D perhaps matches TRBD1 (5 bases). Trimming left V 4 bases short and J 5 bases short, with 17 bases between. This CDR3 is 15 amino acids long. The germline V gene encodes CDR1 LGHDT and CDR2 YNNKEL (reference sequence). DNA of the CDR3: TGTGCCAGCAGCCCACCAGGGACCGGTGCGACTGAAGCTTTCTTT. Translation gives CASSPPGTGATEAFF.

This chain uses TRBV6-2 or TRBV6-3 with TRBJ1-2; TRBD1 is a possible D gene (5 bases). Trimming stripped 5 bases from V and 2 bases from J, with 9 bases between. The germline CDR1 and CDR2 sequences are MNHEY and SVGEGT. The CDR3 has 13 amino acids. CDR3 loop: CASSRRDNYGYTF. Here the CDR3 DNA reads TGTGCCAGCAGTCGCCGGGACAACTATGGCTACACCTTC.

The chain is built from TRBV6-5 and TRBJ1-5; a weak D match, TRBD1 (5 bases). V was cut by 2 bases and J by 9 bases, with 8 bases left in between. This CDR3 contains 12 residues. The germline V gene encodes CDR1 MNHEY and CDR2 SVGAGI. The CDR3 region has the DNA TGTGCCAGCAGTTACCCCACAGGGCCCCAGCATTTT. It translates to CASSYPTGPQHF.